The 10 T cell receptor beta chains below come from one sample, sequenced in a study of cytomegalovirus exposure and HLA in healthy donors. This PCR relied on a set of 60 Vbeta primers and 13 Jbeta primers. Data came from immunoSEQ multiplex PCR; TCRdb stores just in-frame clones and leaves some out. The sample lists fewer than 80,000 clones, about 72% seen once, with around a quarter in the top ten. Sequencing input: PBMCs. These receptors were taken from a man aged 45-65 years in good health and CMV-seropositive.

This chain joins TRBV18 and TRBJ1-3, with 7 bases identical to TRBD1. Trimming cost V 3 bases and J 4 bases; bases outside gene matches: 9. This CDR3 contains 16 residues. CDR1 and CDR2 from the germline V gene are KGHSH and LQKENI. CDR3 loop: CASSPLGQAGGNTIYF. The DNA for the CDR3 is TGTGCCAGCTCACCGCTTGGACAGGCTGGAGGAAACACCATATATTTT.

For the CDR3, the DNA is TGTGCCAGCACAAGGGCGCAGGGGAACACTGAAGCTTTCTTT. The encoded protein is CASTRAQGNTEAFF. The chain links TRBV6-5 to TRBJ1-1, with D perhaps matching TRBD1 (5 bases). The CDR3 covers 14 residues. Germline V gene sequence: CDR1 MNHEY, CDR2 SVGAGI. The germline V and J ends were trimmed by 7 bases and 1 base, with 13 bases remaining between them.

This chain uses TRBV6-1 with TRBJ1-5, with a tentative D call TRBD1 (5 bases). The germline gives CDR1 MNHNS, CDR2 SASEGT. The CDR3 is 17 amino acids. V dropped 1 base and J dropped 1 base, with 14 bases sitting between them. The DNA for the CDR3 is TGTGCCAGCAGTGAAGGGCGTGGGGCATACAGCAATCAGCCCCAGCATTTT. This sequence encodes CASSEGRGAYSNQPQHF.

The J gene is TRBJ2-3, the V gene TRBV5-1; 9 bases match TRBD2. CDR1 and CDR2 from the germline V gene are SGHRS and YFSETQ. The CDR3 spans 15 residues. V lost 5 bases, J lost 3 bases, and 7 bases stayed unmatched. The CDR3 nucleotides are TGCGCCAGCAGACAAGGGCTAGCGGGAACAGATACGCAGTATTTT. Amino acid sequence: CASRQGLAGTDTQYF.

The rearrangement joins TRBV4-2 to TRBJ2-3; D might be TRBD2 (5 bases). With 1 base removed from V and 2 bases from J, the gap between germline ends came to 13 bases. The germline CDR1 and CDR2 sequences are LGHNA and YNFKEQ. The CDR3 contains 16 residues. CDR3 DNA: TGTGCCAGCAGCCAAGTGGGCGGGTACTCCACAGATACGCAGTATTTT. It specifies CASSQVGGYSTDTQYF.

The rearrangement uses TRBV6-5 and TRBJ2-7, with D possibly being TRBD2 (6 bases). Germline V gives CDR1 MNHEY, CDR2 SVGAGI. Trimming cost V 0 bases and J 5 bases, with 11 bases left between them. The CDR3 consists of 14 residues. Here the CDR3 reads CASSYSGGVNEQYF. CDR3 coding DNA: TGTGCCAGCAGTTACTCCGGGGGAGTCAACGAGCAGTACTTC.

J is TRBJ1-2 and V is TRBV27; D call uncertain. Germline CDR1 and CDR2: MNHEY and SMNVEV (reference sequence). The CDR3 covers 14 residues. With 6 bases removed from V and 4 bases from J, the gap between germline ends came to 15 bases. CDR3 in amino acids: CASSSGRERYGYTF. The DNA for the CDR3 is TGTGCCAGCAGCTCCGGGAGGGAACGCTATGGCTACACCTTC.

V is TRBV7-3 and J is TRBJ2-1, with 7 bases fitting TRBD2. The V gene end was trimmed by 0 bases and the J gene end by 8 bases; junction bases not matched to a gene: 4. The V gene's germline CDR1 is SGHTA and CDR2 FQGTGA. The CDR3 has 14 residues. CDR3 DNA: TGTGCCAGCAGCTTAACGGGAGGGAGCGATGAGCAGTTCTTC. It codes for CASSLTGGSDEQFF.

The chain is built from TRBV10-3 and TRBJ2-7; the match to TRBD1 covers 8 bases. Germline lookup yields CDR1 ENHRY and CDR2 SYGVKD. With 4 bases clipped from V and 3 bases from J, the junction kept 11 bases outside the gene matches. CDR3 length: 16 residues. The CDR3, as DNA: TGTGCCATCAGTGTTGGAGGGGACAGGAGAATCTACGAGCAGTACTTC. This encodes CAISVGGDRRIYEQYF.

The DNA for the CDR3 is TGTGCCAGCAGCTTATTTGGGTGGGAGGGACGGAACACTGAAGCTTTCTTT. This codes for CASSLFGWEGRNTEAFF. The chain carries TRBV7-2 and TRBJ1-1, with D perhaps matching TRBD1 (5 bases). Germline CDR1 reads SGHTA; CDR2 reads FQGNSA. Trimming took 2 bases from V and 1 from J, leaving 17 bases between them. The CDR3 is 17 residues long.